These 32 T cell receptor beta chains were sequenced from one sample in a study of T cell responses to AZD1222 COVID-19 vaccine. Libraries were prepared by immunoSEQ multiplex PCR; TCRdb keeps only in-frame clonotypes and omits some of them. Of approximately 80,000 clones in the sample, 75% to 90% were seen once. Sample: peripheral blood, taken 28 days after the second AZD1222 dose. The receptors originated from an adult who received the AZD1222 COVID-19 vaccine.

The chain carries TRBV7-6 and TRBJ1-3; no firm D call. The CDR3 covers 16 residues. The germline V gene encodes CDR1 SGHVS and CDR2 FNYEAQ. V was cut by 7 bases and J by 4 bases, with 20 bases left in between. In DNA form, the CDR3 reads TGTGCCAGCACCAAACGGGAGCCAGCGCCCGGAAACACCATATATTTT. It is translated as CASTKREPAPGNTIYF.

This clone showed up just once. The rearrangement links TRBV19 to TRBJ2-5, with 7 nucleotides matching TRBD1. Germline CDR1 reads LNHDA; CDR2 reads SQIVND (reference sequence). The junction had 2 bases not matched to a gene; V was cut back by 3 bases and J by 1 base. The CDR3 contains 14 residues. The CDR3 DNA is TGTGCCAGTAGTATCGGGACAGCCCAAGAGACCCAGTACTTC. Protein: CASSIGTAQETQYF.

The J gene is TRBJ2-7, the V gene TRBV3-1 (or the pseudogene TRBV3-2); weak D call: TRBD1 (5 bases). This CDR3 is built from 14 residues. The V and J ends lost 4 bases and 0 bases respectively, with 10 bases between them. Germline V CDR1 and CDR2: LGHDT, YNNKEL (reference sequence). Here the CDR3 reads CASSRSTGSYEQYF. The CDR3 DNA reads TGTGCCAGCAGCCGAAGTACAGGCTCCTACGAGCAGTACTTC.

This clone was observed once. The CDR3 protein is CASSPRGGSFGTDTQYF. The CDR3 DNA reads TGTGCCAGCAGCCCGCGGGGGGGGAGTTTCGGCACAGATACGCAGTATTTT. The chain recombines TRBV5-4 with TRBJ2-3, with 9 bases matching TRBD2. CDR3 length: 17 amino acids. V lost 4 bases and J lost 1; bases outside the gene matches: 10. CDR1 and CDR2 from the germline V gene are SGHNT and YYREEE (reference sequence). Drawing the rest from reference TRBV5-4 and TRBJ2-3, the complete variable domain is ETGVTQSPTHLIKTRGQQVTLRCSSQSGHNTVSWYQQALGQGPQFIFQYYREEENGRGNFPPRFSGLQFPNYSSELNVNALELDDSALYLCASSPRGGSFGTDTQYFGPGTRLTVL.

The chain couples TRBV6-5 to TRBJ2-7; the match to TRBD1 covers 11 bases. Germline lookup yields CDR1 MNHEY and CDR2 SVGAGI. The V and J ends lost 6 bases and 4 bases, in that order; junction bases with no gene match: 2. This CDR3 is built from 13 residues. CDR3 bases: TGTGCCAGCAGAGGACAGGGGGCGTACGAGCAGTACTTC. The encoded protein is CASRGQGAYEQYF.

The CDR3 reads CASSEGTPNTEAFF. The CDR3 DNA is TGTGCCAGCAGTGAAGGGACCCCGAACACTGAAGCTTTCTTT. V gene TRBV6-1 combines with J gene TRBJ1-1, with no clear D. From germline, CDR1 is MNHNS and CDR2 SASEGT. The CDR3 length is 14 residues. Trimming removed 1 base from V and 1 base from J, with 7 bases in between.

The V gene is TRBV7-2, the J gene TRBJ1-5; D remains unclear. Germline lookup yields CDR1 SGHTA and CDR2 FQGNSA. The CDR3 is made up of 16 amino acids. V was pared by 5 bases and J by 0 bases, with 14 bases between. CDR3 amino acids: CASSPSAGFSNQPQHF. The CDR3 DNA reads TGTGCCAGCAGCCCCTCGGCGGGATTTAGCAATCAGCCCCAGCATTTT.

The CDR3 DNA sequence: TGTGCCAGCAGCGTCCAAGGGACAGGGATCTATGGCTACACCTTC. This gives the protein CASSVQGTGIYGYTF. V and J are TRBV9 and TRBJ1-2, with TRBD1 identical over 9 bases. Germline V lookup: CDR1 SGDLS, CDR2 YYNGEE. Germline trimming cut 2 bases from V and 4 bases from J; bases unmatched to any gene: 6. CDR3 length: 15 amino acids.

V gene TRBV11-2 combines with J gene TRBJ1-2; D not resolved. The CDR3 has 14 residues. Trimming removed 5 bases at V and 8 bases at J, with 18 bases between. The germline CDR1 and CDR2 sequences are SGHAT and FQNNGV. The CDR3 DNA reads TGTGCCAGCAGCCCCCCGATCGCGGTGTACGGCTACACCTTC. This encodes CASSPPIAVYGYTF.

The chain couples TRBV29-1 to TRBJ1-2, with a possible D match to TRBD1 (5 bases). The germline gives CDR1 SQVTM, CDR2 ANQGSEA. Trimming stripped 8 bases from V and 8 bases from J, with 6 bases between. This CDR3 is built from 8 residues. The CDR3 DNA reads TGCAGCAGGGACGGCTACACCTTC. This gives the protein CSRDGYTF.

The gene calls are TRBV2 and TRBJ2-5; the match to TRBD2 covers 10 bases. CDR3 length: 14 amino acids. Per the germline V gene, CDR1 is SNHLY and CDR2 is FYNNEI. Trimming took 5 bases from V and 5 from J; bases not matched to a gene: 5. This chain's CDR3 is CASSWTSGGETQYF. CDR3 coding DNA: TGTGCCAGCAGTTGGACTAGCGGAGGCGAGACCCAGTACTTC.

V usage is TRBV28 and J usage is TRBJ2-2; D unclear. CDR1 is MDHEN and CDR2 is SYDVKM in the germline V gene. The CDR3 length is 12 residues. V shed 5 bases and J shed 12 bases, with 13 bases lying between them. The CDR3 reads CASSQLRAKLFF. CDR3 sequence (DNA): TGTGCCAGCAGTCAACTACGGGCGAAGCTGTTTTTT.

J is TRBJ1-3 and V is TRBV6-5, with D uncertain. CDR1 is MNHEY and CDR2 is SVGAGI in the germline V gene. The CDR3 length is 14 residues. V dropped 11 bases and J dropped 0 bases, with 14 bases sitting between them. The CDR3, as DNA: TGTGCCTCCGTCGGGTTTCTCTCTGGAAACACCATATATTTT. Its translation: CASVGFLSGNTIYF.

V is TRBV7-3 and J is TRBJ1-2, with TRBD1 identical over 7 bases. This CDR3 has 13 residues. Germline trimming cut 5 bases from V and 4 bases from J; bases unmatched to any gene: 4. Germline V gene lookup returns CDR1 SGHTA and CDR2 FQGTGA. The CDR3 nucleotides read TGTGCCAGCAGCCAGGGGGGCAGCTATGGCTACACCTTC. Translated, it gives CASSQGGSYGYTF.

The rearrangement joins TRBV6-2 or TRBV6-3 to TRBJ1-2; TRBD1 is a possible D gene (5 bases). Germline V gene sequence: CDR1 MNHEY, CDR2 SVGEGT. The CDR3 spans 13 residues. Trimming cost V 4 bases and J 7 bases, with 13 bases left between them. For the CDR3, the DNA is TGTGCCAGCAGTTCCTTCGTGGGGGTTGGCTACACCTTC. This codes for CASSSFVGVGYTF.

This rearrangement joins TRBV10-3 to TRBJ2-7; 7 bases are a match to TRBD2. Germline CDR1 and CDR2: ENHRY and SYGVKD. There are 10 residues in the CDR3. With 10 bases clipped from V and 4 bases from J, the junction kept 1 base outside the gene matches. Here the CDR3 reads CASGSYEQYF. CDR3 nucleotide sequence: TGTGCCAGCGGGAGTTACGAGCAGTACTTC.

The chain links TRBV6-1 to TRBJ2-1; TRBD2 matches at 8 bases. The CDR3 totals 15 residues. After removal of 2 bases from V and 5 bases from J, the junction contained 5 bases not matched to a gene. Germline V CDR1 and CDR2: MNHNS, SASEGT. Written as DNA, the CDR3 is TGTGCCAGCAGTGAATTAAAGCGGGGGAACAATGAGCAGTTCTTC. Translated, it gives CASSELKRGNNEQFF.

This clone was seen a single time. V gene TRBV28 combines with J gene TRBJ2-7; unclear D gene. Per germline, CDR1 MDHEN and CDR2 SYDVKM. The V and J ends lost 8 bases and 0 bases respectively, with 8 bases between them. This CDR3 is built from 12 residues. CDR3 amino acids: CASQFSSYEQYF. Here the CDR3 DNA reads TGTGCCAGCCAGTTCAGCTCCTACGAGCAGTACTTC.

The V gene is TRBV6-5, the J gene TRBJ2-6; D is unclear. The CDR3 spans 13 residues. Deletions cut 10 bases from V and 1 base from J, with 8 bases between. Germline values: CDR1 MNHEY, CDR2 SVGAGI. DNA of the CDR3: TGTGCCACTGAACCATCTGGGGCCAACGTCCTGACTTTC. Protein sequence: CATEPSGANVLTF.

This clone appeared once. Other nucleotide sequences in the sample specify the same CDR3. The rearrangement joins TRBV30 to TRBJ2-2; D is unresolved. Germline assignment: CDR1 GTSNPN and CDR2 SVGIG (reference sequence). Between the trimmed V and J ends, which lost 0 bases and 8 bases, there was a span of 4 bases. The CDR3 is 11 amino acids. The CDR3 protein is CAWSVLGELFF. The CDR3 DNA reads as TGTGCCTGGAGTGTATTAGGGGAGCTGTTTTTT.

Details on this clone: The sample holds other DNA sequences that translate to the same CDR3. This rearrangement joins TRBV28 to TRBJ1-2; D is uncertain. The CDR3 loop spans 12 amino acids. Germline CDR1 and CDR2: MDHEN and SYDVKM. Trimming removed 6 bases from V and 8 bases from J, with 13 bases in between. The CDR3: CASSSVLGGYTF. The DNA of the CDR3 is TGTGCCAGCAGCTCGGTTCTAGGAGGCTACACCTTC.

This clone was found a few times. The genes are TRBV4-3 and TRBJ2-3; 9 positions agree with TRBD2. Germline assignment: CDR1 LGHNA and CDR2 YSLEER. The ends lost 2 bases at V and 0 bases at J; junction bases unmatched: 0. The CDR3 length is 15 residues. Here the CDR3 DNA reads TGCGCCAGCAGCCAAACTAGCGGGAGCACAGATACGCAGTATTTT. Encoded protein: CASSQTSGSTDTQYF.

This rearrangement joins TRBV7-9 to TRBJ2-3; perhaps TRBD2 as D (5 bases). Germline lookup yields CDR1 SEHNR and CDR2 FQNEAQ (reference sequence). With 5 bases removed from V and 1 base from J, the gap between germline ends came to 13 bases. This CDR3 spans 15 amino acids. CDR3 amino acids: CASSPPRGRTDTQYF. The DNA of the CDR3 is TGTGCCAGCAGCCCCCCCCGGGGTCGCACAGATACGCAGTATTTT.

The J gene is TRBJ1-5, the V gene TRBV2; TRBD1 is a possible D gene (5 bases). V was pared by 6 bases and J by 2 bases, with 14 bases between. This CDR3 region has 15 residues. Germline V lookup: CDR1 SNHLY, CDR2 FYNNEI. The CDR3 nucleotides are TGTGCCAGCAGCCAAACGGGGGACGGCAATCAGCCCCAGCATTTT. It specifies CASSQTGDGNQPQHF.

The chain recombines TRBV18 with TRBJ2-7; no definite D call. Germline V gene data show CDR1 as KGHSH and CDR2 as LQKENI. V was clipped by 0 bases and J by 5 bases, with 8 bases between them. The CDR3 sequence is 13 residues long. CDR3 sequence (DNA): TGTGCCAGCTCACCACCGATTGAGAACGAGCAGTACTTC. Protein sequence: CASSPPIENEQYF. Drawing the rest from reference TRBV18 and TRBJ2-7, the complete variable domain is NAGVMQNPRHLVRRRGQEARLRCSPMKGHSHVYWYRQLPEEGLKFMVYLQKENIIDESGMPKERFSAEFPKEGPSILRIQQVVRGDSAAYFCASSPPIENEQYFGPGTRLTVT.

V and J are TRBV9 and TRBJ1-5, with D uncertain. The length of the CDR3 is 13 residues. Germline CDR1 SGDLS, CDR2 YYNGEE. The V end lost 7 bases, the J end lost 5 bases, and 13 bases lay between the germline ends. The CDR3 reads CASPIPRDQPQHF. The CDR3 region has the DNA TGTGCCAGCCCAATACCTCGGGATCAGCCCCAGCATTTT.

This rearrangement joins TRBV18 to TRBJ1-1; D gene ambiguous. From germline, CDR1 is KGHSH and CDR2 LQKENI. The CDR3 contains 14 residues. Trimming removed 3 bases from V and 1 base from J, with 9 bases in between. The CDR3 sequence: CASSPGSSNTEAFF. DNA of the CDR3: TGTGCCAGCTCACCCGGGTCATCGAACACTGAAGCTTTCTTT.

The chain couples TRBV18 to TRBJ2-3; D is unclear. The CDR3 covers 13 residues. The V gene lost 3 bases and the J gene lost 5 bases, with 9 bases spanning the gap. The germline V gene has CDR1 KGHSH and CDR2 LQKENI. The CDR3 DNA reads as TGTGCCAGCTCACCTATTCGTAGAGATACGCAGTATTTT. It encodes CASSPIRRDTQYF.

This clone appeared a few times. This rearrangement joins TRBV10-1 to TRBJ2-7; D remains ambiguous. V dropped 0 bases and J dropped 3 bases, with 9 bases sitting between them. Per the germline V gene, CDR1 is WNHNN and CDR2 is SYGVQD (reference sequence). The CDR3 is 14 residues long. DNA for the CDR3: TGCGCCAGCAGTGAGTCGGGCAGACTCTACGAGCAGTACTTC. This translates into CASSESGRLYEQYF.

CDR3 nucleotide sequence: TGTGCCAGTAGCGCTCGCCCGAGCACAGATACGCAGTATTTT. It specifies CASSARPSTDTQYF. V gene TRBV19 combines with J gene TRBJ2-3; no clear D gene. CDR3 length: 14 amino acids. Trimming cost V 6 bases and J 0 bases, with 10 bases left between them. CDR1 LNHDA and CDR2 SQIVND come from the germline V gene (reference sequence).

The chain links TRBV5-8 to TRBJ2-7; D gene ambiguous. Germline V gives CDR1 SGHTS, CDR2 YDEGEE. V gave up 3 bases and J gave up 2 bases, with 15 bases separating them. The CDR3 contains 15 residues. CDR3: CASSSPRVGTYEQYF. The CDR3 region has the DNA TGTGCCAGCAGCTCACCCAGAGTCGGAACCTACGAGCAGTACTTC.

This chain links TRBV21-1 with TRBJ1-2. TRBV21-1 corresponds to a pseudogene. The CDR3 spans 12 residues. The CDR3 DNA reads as TGTGCCAGCGCTTGTTCCGGCTATGGCTACACCTTC. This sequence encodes CASACSGYGYTF.